A single sample gave rise to the 30 T cell receptor beta chains below, sequenced in a study of identical twins. TCRdb re-derived calls from the 5' RACE reads in MiXCR, one entry per CDR3 protein. The sample has some 460,000 distinct CDR3 sequences, more than 13% seen once. Another study also made use of these data, one on yellow fever vaccine responses in identical twins.

The material sequenced was CD4+ T cells sorted from blood. These receptors came from a woman between 18 and 30 years old in good health.

This clonotype was counted between two and nine times. This sequence joins TRBV5-1 and TRBJ2-3, with 14 bases identical to TRBD2. Looked up from germline, CDR1 is SGHRS and CDR2 is YFSETQ. Losses at the gene ends were 0 bases for V and 6 bases for J; bases not matched to a gene: 3. The CDR3 extends over 16 amino acids. CDR3 amino acids: CASSLAGLAGGDTQYF. In nucleotides, the CDR3 is TGCGCCAGCAGCTTGGCCGGACTAGCGGGGGGCGATACGCAGTATTTT.

This clonotype has a handful of counts. The germline gene is not matched at one end of the junction; a read error may be the cause. This chain links TRBV20-1 with TRBJ1-6; D ambiguous. CDR1 DFQATT and CDR2 SNEGSKA come from the germline V gene (reference sequence). The CDR3 runs to 14 residues. Here the CDR3 reads CSVRPVSYNSPLHF. Written as DNA, the CDR3 is TGCAGTGTTAGACCAGTCTCCTATAATTCACCCCTCCACTTT.

DNA for the CDR3: TGCGCCAGCAGCTTTTCTGCGGGGGGACCAAACACCGGGGAGCTGTTTTTT. Translating it yields CASSFSAGGPNTGELFF. J is TRBJ2-2 and V is TRBV5-1; 8 bases map to TRBD2. Germline lookup yields CDR1 SGHRS and CDR2 YFSETQ. V was clipped by 2 bases and J by 2 bases; unmatched bases: 8. CDR3 length equals 17 residues.

CDR3 loop: CASSYKGSNSPLHF. The CDR3 DNA follows: TGTGCCAGCAGTTACAAGGGGTCTAATTCACCCCTCCACTTT. This chain links TRBV6-2 or TRBV6-3 with TRBJ1-6; maybe TRBD1 (5 bases). This CDR3 has 14 amino acids. V was shortened by 2 bases and J by 6 bases, with 8 bases between the two germline ends. Germline assignment: CDR1 MNHEY and CDR2 SVGEGT.

This clonotype was detected only a few times. V gene TRBV6-2 or TRBV6-3 combines with J gene TRBJ2-1; D might be TRBD1 or TRBD2, each matching 5 bases. The CDR3 is 15 amino acids. Germline V gene sequence: CDR1 MNHEY, CDR2 SVGEGT. Trimming stripped 2 bases from V and 8 bases from J, with 16 bases between. The CDR3 spells CASSYGIEGLHEQFF. The DNA of the CDR3 is TGTGCCAGCAGTTACGGGATTGAGGGGTTACATGAGCAGTTCTTC.

In its sample, this clonotype was seen a few times. The V call is TRBV15, the J call TRBJ1-4, with D possibly being TRBD1 (5 bases). The CDR3 has 16 amino acids. V was clipped by 0 bases and J by 1 base, with 9 bases between them. CDR1 is LNHNV, CDR2 YYDKDF, per germline (reference sequence). The CDR3 DNA is TGTGCCACCAGCAGAGATCGCAGGGTAACTAATGAAAAACTGTTTTTT. It codes for CATSRDRRVTNEKLFF.

This clonotype appeared a few times. V gene TRBV7-9 combines with J gene TRBJ2-3; D gene ambiguous. Trimming pared 1 base from V and 8 bases from J, leaving 10 bases between. Germline assignment: CDR1 SEHNR and CDR2 FQNEAQ (reference sequence). The CDR3 is made up of 13 amino acids. The CDR3 nucleotides read TGTGCCAGCAGCTTAGAGGCCTTGGCTACGCAGTATTTT. It encodes CASSLEALATQYF.

This clonotype was seen a handful of times. The J gene is TRBJ2-3, the V gene TRBV29-1, with 13 bases lining up with TRBD2. With 7 bases clipped from V and 4 bases from J, the junction kept 2 bases outside the gene matches. This CDR3 spans 13 amino acids. Germline-derived CDR1 and CDR2 are SQVTM and ANQGSEA. CDR3 sequence reads: CSGTSGSSDTQYF. The CDR3 DNA follows: TGCAGCGGGACTAGCGGGAGCTCAGATACGCAGTATTTT.

This chain links TRBV20-1 with TRBJ2-1, with 8 bases aligning to TRBD2. CDR1 and CDR2 (germline): DFQATT, SNEGSKA (reference sequence). J gave up 3 bases and V 2 bases, and 3 bases lay outside the gene matches. The CDR3 totals 14 residues. The CDR3 bases are TGCAGTGCTAGAACTAGCGGAGTCTACAATGAGCAGTTCTTC. Residues: CSARTSGVYNEQFF.

This clonotype was detected only a few times. The genes are TRBV2 and TRBJ1-1; the match to TRBD1 covers 10 bases. The CDR3 contains 15 residues. The ends lost 8 bases at V and 4 bases at J; junction bases unmatched: 10. Germline V gene lookup returns CDR1 SNHLY and CDR2 FYNNEI. This CDR3 is CASGAVGTGATEAFF. CDR3 DNA sequence: TGTGCCAGCGGGGCAGTCGGGACAGGGGCCACTGAAGCTTTCTTT.

This chain joins TRBV11-2 and TRBJ2-7; 13 bases map to TRBD2. Germline loops: CDR1 SGHAT, CDR2 FQNNGV. The CDR3 loop spans 17 amino acids. V lost 8 bases to trimming and J lost 2 bases; unmatched junction nucleotides: 12. CDR3: CASGRGTSGVATYEQYF. CDR3 nucleotides: TGTGCCAGCGGCCGGGGGACTAGCGGGGTAGCAACCTACGAGCAGTACTTC.

The table lists this clonotype with a few counts. The chain links TRBV30 to TRBJ2-3; a possible D gene is TRBD1 (7 bases). V lost 3 bases to trimming and J lost 5 bases, with 12 bases between them. The CDR3 is 13 amino acids. Germline values: CDR1 GTSNPN, CDR2 SVGIG (reference sequence). The DNA for the CDR3 is TGTGCCTGGAGCTTCAGGGGGGAAGATACGCAGTATTTT. Residues: CAWSFRGEDTQYF.

The chain uses TRBV20-1 and TRBJ1-1; no clear D. With 0 bases removed from V and 5 bases from J, the gap between germline ends came to 13 bases. The CDR3 is 14 amino acids. Germline-derived CDR1 and CDR2 are DFQATT and SNEGSKA (reference sequence). CDR3 region: CSARDRGRATEAFF. The CDR3 DNA reads TGCAGTGCTAGAGATCGAGGGAGGGCAACTGAAGCTTTCTTT.

There are a few counts of this clonotype. J is TRBJ2-7 and V is TRBV5-1; 8 bases are shared with TRBD1. V dropped 1 base and J dropped 4; count of bases not matched to a gene: 7. Germline CDR1 is SGHRS and CDR2 is YFSETQ. This CDR3 has 15 residues. DNA for the CDR3: TGCGCCAGCAGCTTGCCAGGGGGCGCGGGTTACGAGCAGTACTTC. Translating gives CASSLPGGAGYEQYF.

The CDR3 region has the DNA TGTGCCAGCAGTGAGTGGGTAGACTCCGATACGCAGTATTTT. Residues: CASSEWVDSDTQYF. V and J are TRBV2 and TRBJ2-3; no clear D gene. V lost 3 bases and J 6 bases, leaving 13 bases between the germline ends. The V gene's germline CDR1 is SNHLY and CDR2 FYNNEI. The length of the CDR3 is 14 residues.

This clonotype was observed many times. The V and J genes are TRBV5-1 and TRBJ1-1; D uncertain. V was pared by 0 bases and J by 6 bases, with 12 bases between. The CDR3 runs to 14 residues. Germline loops: CDR1 SGHRS, CDR2 YFSETQ. The CDR3 loop is CASSLVSGRAEAFF. The CDR3 nucleotides are TGCGCCAGCAGCTTGGTATCCGGGAGGGCTGAAGCTTTCTTT.

V and J are TRBV18 and TRBJ2-7; 7 bases map to TRBD1. CDR1 is KGHSH, CDR2 LQKENI, per germline. With V trimmed by 1 base and J by 0 bases, 3 bases remained unmatched. CDR3 size: 15 residues. The DNA of the CDR3 is TGTGCCAGCTCACCACTCCCAGGGGGCTCCTACGAGCAGTACTTC. Protein product: CASSPLPGGSYEQYF.

This clonotype was seen more than once but under ten times. The chain links TRBV6-2 or TRBV6-3 to TRBJ2-5; D may be TRBD1 (5 bases). V was cut by 2 bases and J by 5 bases, with 9 bases left in between. The V gene's germline CDR1 is MNHEY and CDR2 SVGEGT. The CDR3 runs to 13 residues. The CDR3 sequence: CASSYPRVETQYF. The CDR3 region has the DNA TGTGCCAGCAGTTACCCCAGGGTTGAGACCCAGTACTTC.

This clonotype turned up a few times. This sequence joins TRBV14 and TRBJ1-1, with TRBD1 as a possible D gene (6 bases). The ends were cut back, 4 bases at V and 12 bases at J, with 15 bases in the middle. The CDR3 runs 12 residues. CDR1 is SGHDN and CDR2 is FVKESK in the germline V gene. The CDR3 coding sequence is TGTGCCAGCAGCCCTACGGGGGCGGGGTCTTTCTTT. This gives the protein CASSPTGAGSFF.

The chain employs TRBV20-1 and TRBJ1-1, with D possibly TRBD1 on 6 matching bases. Germline loops: CDR1 DFQATT, CDR2 SNEGSKA (reference sequence). V lost 4 bases to trimming and J lost 1 base, with 13 bases between them. The CDR3 contains 14 residues. CDR3 sequence (DNA): TGCAGTGCTATCACCGGGGGCGCGAACACTGAAGCTTTCTTT. Translating gives CSAITGGANTEAFF.

This clonotype was observed a handful of times. The gene calls are TRBV6-5 and TRBJ2-5, with D possibly matching TRBD1 (6 bases). The V end lost 8 bases, the J end lost 3 bases, and 10 bases lay between the germline ends. The CDR3 consists of 12 residues. Germline loops: CDR1 MNHEY, CDR2 SVGAGI. CDR3 region: CASQRGKETQYF. The CDR3, as DNA: TGTGCCAGCCAAAGGGGGAAAGAGACCCAGTACTTC.

The chain is built from TRBV20-1 and TRBJ2-7, with 7 bases aligning to TRBD2. Trimming took 6 bases from V and 5 from J; bases not matched to a gene: 16. In germline, CDR1 is DFQATT, CDR2 SNEGSKA (reference sequence). This CDR3 contains 15 residues. CDR3 nucleotide sequence: TGCAGTGCAGACGGCGGGAGACTAGGAAGCGACGAGCAGTACTTC. Amino acid sequence: CSADGGRLGSDEQYF.

This clonotype was found a few times. The chain carries TRBV19 and TRBJ2-3, with D tentatively TRBD2 (5 bases). V lost 0 bases and J 4 bases, leaving 8 bases between the germline ends. CDR1 and CDR2 (germline): LNHDA, SQIVND (reference sequence). The CDR3 extends over 14 amino acids. The chain's CDR3 is CASSIDPAADTQYF. The CDR3 bases are TGTGCCAGTAGTATAGATCCAGCGGCAGATACGCAGTATTTT.

This chain joins TRBV5-1 and TRBJ1-1, with D possibly being TRBD1 (6 bases). V was trimmed by 6 bases and J by 3 bases, leaving 12 bases between them. The CDR3 loop spans 13 amino acids. CDR1 is SGHRS and CDR2 is YFSETQ in the germline V gene. CDR3 DNA sequence: TGCGCCAGCACCGGAGGGGGGCACACTGAAGCTTTCTTT. This translates into CASTGGGHTEAFF.

This clonotype was counted a few times. The chain couples TRBV6-1 to TRBJ2-7; the D gene is possibly TRBD1 (5 bases). The germline gives CDR1 MNHNS, CDR2 SASEGT. The V end lost 7 bases, the J end lost 4 bases, and 20 bases lay between the germline ends. The CDR3 length is 15 residues. The CDR3 nucleotides are TGTGCCAGCATGAGGCAGGGTTCTATCCTTTACGAGCAGTACTTC. This gives the protein CASMRQGSILYEQYF.

CDR3 sequence (DNA): TGCGCCAGCAGCCAAGAGGGAGGGGTGGGGTACGAGCAGTACTTC. As protein: CASSQEGGVGYEQYF. V and J are TRBV4-3 and TRBJ2-7; 7 nucleotides align to TRBD2. V lost 0 bases and J lost 4; bases outside the gene matches: 6. The CDR3 is 15 amino acids. The germline V gene has CDR1 LGHNA and CDR2 YSLEER.

The chain couples TRBV5-5 to TRBJ2-1; the D gene is possibly TRBD2 (6 bases). The V end was cut by 3 bases, the J end by 11 bases, with 18 bases between. The CDR3 length is 14 residues. Germline CDR1 and CDR2: SGHKS and YYEKEE (reference sequence). The CDR3: CASSSNLIAAKQFF. As DNA, the CDR3 is TGTGCCAGCAGCTCTAACCTAATAGCGGCCAAGCAGTTCTTC. Using reference TRBV5-5 and TRBJ2-1 for the parts outside the CDR3, the full variable domain is DAGVTQSPTHLIKTRGQQVTLRCSPISGHKSVSWYQQVLGQGPQFIFQYYEKEERGRGNFPDRFSARQFPNYSSELNVNALLLGDSALYLCASSSNLIAAKQFFGPGTRLTVL.

J is TRBJ1-6 and V is TRBV7-8; no definite D call. CDR3 length: 15 amino acids. Per the germline V gene, CDR1 is SGHVS and CDR2 is FQNEAQ. The germline V and J ends were trimmed by 5 bases and 8 bases, with 16 bases remaining between them. The CDR3 nucleotides are TGTGCCAGCAGCAGATACCCCGGGCCAGATTCACCCCTCCACTTT. Translation gives CASSRYPGPDSPLHF.

The chain has TRBV11-2 and TRBJ2-3; TRBD1 or TRBD2 may be the D gene (5 bases each). The germline V gene encodes CDR1 SGHAT and CDR2 FQNNGV. The V end lost 0 bases, the J end lost 2 bases, and 15 bases lay between the germline ends. The CDR3 has 17 residues. CDR3 coding DNA: TGTGCCAGCAGCTTAGAGGGGCCAGCGGTACTCACAGATACGCAGTATTTT. Translating gives CASSLEGPAVLTDTQYF.

This clonotype was picked up many times. CDR3 amino acids: CASTRDSGDEQFF. The CDR3 nucleotides read TGTGCCAGCACACGGGACAGTGGGGATGAGCAGTTCTTC. This chain uses TRBV28 with TRBJ2-1; 7 bases are a match to TRBD1. Germline CDR1 and CDR2: MDHEN and SYDVKM. V was pared by 7 bases and J by 8 bases, with 8 bases of the junction left unmatched. This CDR3 has 13 residues.